A selection of T cell receptor beta chains follows, all from one sample in a study of blood T cell repertoires in COVID-19. Generated by immunoSEQ multiplex PCR, the TCRdb table keeps only in-frame clones and is missing some. The sample yields about 140,000 clones, around 90% seen once. The sample consisted of peripheral blood. These receptors were obtained from a woman in her fifties or sixties with acute or convalescent COVID-19. CDR3s include the opening cysteine and the closing phenylalanine or tryptophan. D genes are given only for firm matches. Some rows mark clone size as missing; the rest say once, few, many or name a class of expanded clone.

TRBJ1-6,TRBD1,TRBV28,-,16,TGTGCCGGCACAGGACAGGTAATCCCCTATAATTCACCCCTCCACTTT,CAGTGQVIPYNSPLHF
TRBJ1-2,TRBD1,TRBV3-1/TRBV3-2,-,18,TGTGCCAGCAGCCAAGGGGGCCCCGGGACAGGGGGCGCGGGGGGCTACACCTTC,CASSQGGPGTGGAGGYTF
TRBJ2-5,TRBD2,TRBV27,-,15,TGTGCCAGCAGTATCTGGGAGGGACCCCAAGAGACCCAGTACTTC,CASSIWEGPQETQYF
TRBJ1-4,-,TRBV2,-,15,TGTGCCAGCAGTGAATTGGCTGCAGCTAATGAAAAACTGTTTTTT,CASSELAAANEKLFF
TRBJ2-7,TRBD1,TRBV10-3,-,14,TGTGCCATCAACGACAGGGACAAAACCTACGAGCAGTACTTC,CAINDRDKTYEQYF
TRBJ1-2,TRBD1,TRBV4-1,few,14,TGCGCCAGCACCGGGACAGGGGTCCTCTATGGCTACACCTTC,CASTGTGVLYGYTF
TRBJ1-3,TRBD1,TRBV14,-,16,TGTGCCAGCAGCCCGCGACAGGGTTACTCTGGAAACACCATATATTTT,CASSPRQGYSGNTIYF
TRBJ2-1,-,TRBV7-2,few,11,TGTGCCAGCAGCGTAAGACAGTCGCAGTTCTTC,CASSVRQSQFF
TRBJ2-7,TRBD1,TRBV7-9,-,14,TGTGCCAGCAGCCTTCCACAGGGGACCTACGAGCAGTACTTC,CASSLPQGTYEQYF
TRBJ1-2,-,TRBV6-5,-,14,TGTGCCAGCAGTTCCACTTTTTTGAACTATGGCTACACCTTC,CASSSTFLNYGYTF
TRBJ1-5,-,TRBV6-1,-,16,TGTGCCAGCAGTGAATGGCGGGGTTATAGCAATCAGCCCCAGCATTTT,CASSEWRGYSNQPQHF
TRBJ2-2,-,TRBV7-3,-,14,TGTGCCAGCAGCGCAACAGGGAATACCGGGGAGCTGTTTTTT,CASSATGNTGELFF
TRBJ1-1,-,TRBV18,once,15,TGTGCCAGCTCACCCGAGGGATGGGAGAACACTGAAGCTTTCTTT,CASSPEGWENTEAFF
TRBJ2-7,TRBD1,TRBV27,-,16,TGTGCCAGCAGTCCGTTGGACAGGGGGCCGTCCTACGAGCAGTACTTC,CASSPLDRGPSYEQYF
TRBJ2-6,-,TRBV3-1/TRBV3-2,-,14,TGTGCCAGCAGCTTTACTTCTGGGGCCAACGTCCTGACTTTC,CASSFTSGANVLTF
TRBJ1-2,-,TRBV1,-,14,TGCACCAGCAGCCAGCGGGGGGATACCTATGGCTACACCTTC,CTSSQRGDTYGYTF
TRBJ2-7,TRBD2,TRBV2,-,15,TGTGCCAGCAGTGAAGGGGCTAGCGGCTTCTACGAGCAGTACTTC,CASSEGASGFYEQYF
TRBJ2-3,-,TRBV27,-,16,TGTGCCAGCAGTTCCGGTCTCGCTGACTACACAGATACGCAGTATTTT,CASSSGLADYTDTQYF
TRBJ1-2,-,TRBV12-3/TRBV12-4,-,12,TGTGCCAGCAGTTCCGCGGGCCTTGGCTACACCTTC,CASSSAGLGYTF
TRBJ2-4,-,TRBV18,-,14,TGTGCCAGCTCACCGCCGGGAGCCAAAAACATTCAGTACTTC,CASSPPGAKNIQYF
TRBJ1-1,-,TRBV5-4,-,14,TGTGCCAGCAGCTTGGATCTATTGAACACTGAAGCTTTCTTT,CASSLDLLNTEAFF
TRBJ2-2,-,TRBV5-6,-,15,TGTGCCAGCAGCTTGGGCGGGATTGGGACCGGGGAGCTGTTTTTT,CASSLGGIGTGELFF
TRBJ2-2,TRBD1,TRBV3-1/TRBV3-2,-,13,TGTGCCAGCAGCCGTCAGGGGGCCGGGGAGCTGTTTTTT,CASSRQGAGELFF